This TCR beta chain was captured in a study of CD8+CD57+ T cells in acquired aplastic anemia. The template for TCR beta VDJ and CDR3 sequence profiling was genomic DNA. One entry per CDR3 protein, called by TCRdb with MiXCR from the reads. The sample yields hundreds of thousands of distinct CDR3 sequences, more than 25% seen once. There are a few counts of this clonotype. In patients chosen for sequencing, flow cytometry had shown CD8+CD57+ cell expansion. The TCR was taken from a human donor with aplastic anemia. Material for sequencing was sorted CD4+, CD8+, or CD8+CD57+ T cells (not recorded which) from PBMCs.

In DNA form, the CDR3 reads TGCGCCAGCAGCCTTGGACAGGGGGCCAGCCACGAGCAGTACTTC. As protein: CASSLGQGASHEQYF. This sequence joins TRBV4-1 and TRBJ2-7, with 11 positions matching TRBD1. The CDR3 runs to 15 residues. The ends lost 4 bases at V and 5 bases at J; junction bases unmatched: 7. Germline V lookup: CDR1 MGHRA, CDR2 YSYEKL.